One sample yielded the 14 T cell receptor beta chains listed below, sequenced in a study of blood T cell repertoires in COVID-19. Assay: immunoSEQ multiplex PCR; the TCRdb copy retains only in-frame clones and omits some. Of around 270,000 clones listed, 87% are singletons. The sequenced material came from peripheral blood. The receptors stem from a woman aged 50 to 60 with acute or convalescent COVID-19.

The rearrangement links TRBV28 to TRBJ1-5; 12 bases align to TRBD1. Per germline, CDR1 MDHEN and CDR2 SYDVKM. The ends lost 6 bases at V and 6 bases at J; junction bases unmatched: 9. The CDR3 contains 16 residues. The CDR3 bases are TGTGCCAGCAGCCCCTCCGGGACAGGGGGCCCTCAGCCCCAGCATTTT. This encodes CASSPSGTGGPQPQHF. The full variable domain, in which reference TRBV28 and TRBJ1-5 provide the parts outside the CDR3, is DVKVTQSSRYLVKRTGEKVFLECVQDMDHENMFWYRQDPGLGLRLIYFSYDVKMKEKGDIPEGYSVSREKKERFSLILESASTNQTSMYLCASSPSGTGGPQPQHFGDGTRLSIL.

This clone has a single count. This chain links TRBV2 with TRBJ2-1; TRBD2 matches 9 bases. The V gene end was trimmed by 7 bases and the J gene end by 5 bases; junction bases not matched to a gene: 12. The CDR3 has 16 residues. Germline V gene lookup returns CDR1 SNHLY and CDR2 FYNNEI. As DNA, the CDR3 is TGTGCCAGCATTTCTAGCGGGGAACCCAACCACAATGAGCAGTTCTTC. Translating it yields CASISSGEPNHNEQFF.

This clone was observed a single time. This chain joins TRBV5-4 and TRBJ2-7; D remains unclear. Germline V gene data show CDR1 as SGHNT and CDR2 as YYREEE (reference sequence). The V gene lost 3 bases and the J gene lost 10 bases, with 5 bases spanning the gap. The CDR3 spans 9 residues. In DNA, the CDR3 is TGTGCCAGCAGCTCGCGACAGTACTTC. It is translated as CASSSRQYF.

The V gene is TRBV29-1, the J gene TRBJ1-2; a possible D gene is TRBD1 (6 bases). CDR1 is SQVTM and CDR2 is ANQGSEA in the germline V gene. The CDR3 is 14 amino acids. The V gene lost 4 bases and the J gene lost 0 bases, with 12 bases spanning the gap. CDR3 sequence reads: CSVAGVLANYGYTF. CDR3 in DNA: TGCAGCGTTGCAGGGGTCCTGGCTAACTATGGCTACACCTTC.

This clone was seen only a few times. This rearrangement joins TRBV28 to TRBJ1-2; no clear D. V shed 3 bases and J shed 5 bases, with 16 bases lying between them. The CDR3 extends over 15 amino acids. Germline V CDR1 and CDR2: MDHEN, SYDVKM. The CDR3 protein is CASSLRARFGYGYTF. CDR3 DNA: TGTGCCAGCAGTTTGCGGGCGAGGTTTGGGTATGGCTACACCTTC.

The chain uses TRBV25-1 and TRBJ1-1, with TRBD1 as a possible D gene (6 bases). V dropped 0 bases and J dropped 3 bases, with 20 bases sitting between them. The germline gives CDR1 MGHDK, CDR2 SYGVNS. The CDR3 sequence is 18 residues long. The CDR3 protein is CASSEYRGGWTTDTEAFF. The CDR3 DNA reads TGTGCCAGCAGTGAATATAGAGGGGGATGGACCACGGACACTGAAGCTTTCTTT.

The V call is TRBV28, the J call TRBJ2-2; the match to TRBD1 covers 7 bases. Trimming removed 7 bases from V and 5 bases from J; junction bases left unmatched: 16. This CDR3 contains 17 residues. Per the germline V gene, CDR1 is MDHEN and CDR2 is SYDVKM. CDR3 DNA: TGTGCCAGCAAGTTCGAGGGGGCGGCGAGGAGGACCGGGGAGCTGTTTTTT. Amino acids: CASKFEGAARRTGELFF. The full variable domain, with the rest looked up from reference TRBV28 and TRBJ2-2, is DVKVTQSSRYLVKRTGEKVFLECVQDMDHENMFWYRQDPGLGLRLIYFSYDVKMKEKGDIPEGYSVSREKKERFSLILESASTNQTSMYLCASKFEGAARRTGELFFGEGSRLTVL.

The chain is built from TRBV10-3 and TRBJ1-2; 8 nucleotides agree with TRBD1. Germline V gene sequence: CDR1 ENHRY, CDR2 SYGVKD. Trimming removed 6 bases from V and 6 bases from J; junction bases left unmatched: 18. This CDR3 is 17 amino acids long. In DNA, the CDR3 is TGTGCCATCAGCCGCGGCCGACAGGGGCGGGAGGGGGATGGCTACACCTTC. As protein: CAISRGRQGREGDGYTF.

V and J are TRBV24-1 and TRBJ1-5; a possible D gene is TRBD1 (6 bases). CDR1 KGHDR and CDR2 SFDVKD come from the germline V gene. The CDR3 is made up of 14 amino acids. Trimming removed 5 bases at V and 6 bases at J, with 13 bases between. For the CDR3, the DNA is TGTGCCACCAGTGGAGGGGGGGCTGGTCAGCCCCAGCATTTT. This codes for CATSGGGAGQPQHF.

CDR3 amino acids: CASSYPSGRASYEQYF. CDR3 DNA: TGTGCCAGCAGTTACCCCAGCGGGAGGGCCTCTTACGAGCAGTACTTC. The chain links TRBV6-2 or TRBV6-3 to TRBJ2-7, with 10 bases aligning to TRBD2. V lost 2 bases to trimming and J lost 4 bases; unmatched junction nucleotides: 8. This CDR3 region has 16 residues. CDR1 and CDR2 (germline): MNHEY, SVGEGT.

This clone was counted a single time. The rearrangement joins TRBV6-2 or TRBV6-3 to TRBJ2-7; 11 bases fit TRBD2. Germline V gene sequence: CDR1 MNHEY, CDR2 SVGEGT. The CDR3 has 17 residues. Trimming removed 2 bases from V and 0 bases from J; junction bases left unmatched: 6. This chain's CDR3 is CASSYPTSGESSYEQYF. The DNA for the CDR3 is TGTGCCAGCAGTTACCCGACTAGCGGGGAAAGCTCCTACGAGCAGTACTTC.

The V call is TRBV3-1 (or the pseudogene TRBV3-2), the J call TRBJ2-3, with a possible D match to TRBD1 (5 bases). Germline-derived CDR1 and CDR2 are LGHDT and YNNKEL (reference sequence). V gave up 1 base and J gave up 3 bases, with 5 bases separating them. This CDR3 comprises 13 residues. The CDR3 bases are TGTGCCAGCAGCCAAGCAGGGACAGATACGCAGTATTTT. Protein product: CASSQAGTDTQYF.

The V gene is TRBV27, the J gene TRBJ2-1; possible D gene TRBD2, 6 bases. CDR1 is MNHEY and CDR2 is SMNVEV in the germline V gene (reference sequence). The CDR3 runs to 15 residues. V lost 8 bases and J 7 bases, leaving 21 bases between the germline ends. The DNA for the CDR3 is TGTGCCAGCGGAAGGCGGGAAATCGGGTTGAATGAGCAGTTCTTC. Translated: CASGRREIGLNEQFF.

The chain employs TRBV10-3 and TRBJ2-7; the D is unclear. The CDR3 is made up of 14 amino acids. Germline V gives CDR1 ENHRY, CDR2 SYGVKD. Trimming took off 2 bases at V and 4 bases at J, with 12 bases between the two ends. CDR3 loop: CAISEREERYEQYF. The CDR3, as DNA: TGTGCCATCAGTGAGCGAGAGGAGAGGTACGAGCAGTACTTC.